Shown below are 23 T cell receptor beta chains from a single sample sequenced in a study of radiation and T cells in renal cell carcinoma. Method: immunoSEQ multiplex PCR; TCRdb's copy keeps in-frame clones and lacks some. Here the sample spans roughly 120,000 clones, roughly four fifths being singletons. The time point was: blood 2 weeks post-SBRT. Treatment in this sample: 15 Gy SBRT to primary tumor, nephrectomy 4 weeks later. Here the sequenced sample was blood, taken from a patient whose treatment included radiotherapy and nephrectomy. These TCRs come from a woman in her sixties or seventies with renal cell carcinoma.

The chain has TRBV6-5 and TRBJ1-3; possible D gene TRBD1, 5 bases. V was shortened by 4 bases and J by 3 bases, with 16 bases between the two germline ends. The CDR3 has 16 amino acids. CDR1 MNHEY and CDR2 SVGAGI come from the germline V gene. The CDR3 region is CASSFPGAGYGNTIYF. The CDR3 coding sequence is TGTGCCAGCAGTTTCCCCGGGGCGGGTTATGGAAACACCATATATTTT.

The chain uses TRBV7-3 and TRBJ2-5; no clear D gene. Germline-derived CDR1 and CDR2 are SGHTA and FQGTGA. V was clipped by 5 bases and J by 5 bases, with 12 bases between them. The CDR3 length is 13 residues. The CDR3 coding sequence is TGTGCCAGCAGCCCTGGGGTTGGGGAGACCCAGTACTTC. Amino acid sequence: CASSPGVGETQYF.

The chain carries TRBV6-5 and TRBJ1-1, with a weak D call TRBD1 (5 bases). Germline V lookup: CDR1 MNHEY, CDR2 SVGAGI. The CDR3 length is 14 residues. The germline V and J ends were trimmed by 2 bases and 3 bases, with 10 bases remaining between them. For the CDR3, the DNA is TGTGCCAGCAGTTACCGGGGAGGGGACACTGAAGCTTTCTTT. Amino acids: CASSYRGGDTEAFF.

The chain couples TRBV5-4 to TRBJ2-3, with TRBD1 matching over 9 bases. The CDR3 runs 14 residues. The germline V gene has CDR1 SGHNT and CDR2 YYREEE (reference sequence). V was clipped by 1 base and J by 4 bases; unmatched bases: 1. CDR3 DNA: TGTGCCAGCAGCTTGCGACAGGGGGCAGATACGCAGTATTTT. Translated: CASSLRQGADTQYF.

The chain recombines TRBV7-2 with TRBJ1-2; possible D gene TRBD1, 5 bases. Per germline, CDR1 SGHTA and CDR2 FQGNSA. Trimming stripped 7 bases from V and 8 bases from J, with 17 bases between. This CDR3 has 13 amino acids. In DNA form, the CDR3 reads TGTGCCAGCACCCTCGGGGGGAGGGAAGGCTACACCTTC. This encodes CASTLGGREGYTF. The whole variable domain, filled in from reference TRBV7-2 and TRBJ1-2, reads GAGVSQSPSNKVTEKGKDVELRCDPISGHTALYWYRQSLGQGLEFLIYFQGNSAPDKSGLPSDRFSAERTGGSVSTLTIQRTQQEDSAVYLCASTLGGREGYTFGSGTRLTVV.

This chain connects TRBV7-9 to TRBJ2-7, with TRBD2 matching over 9 bases. V was pared by 5 bases and J by 0 bases, with 2 bases of the junction left unmatched. The CDR3 is 14 amino acids. Germline-derived CDR1 and CDR2 are SEHNR and FQNEAQ (reference sequence). The CDR3 DNA reads as TGTGCCAGCAGCCCGCGGGGGGGCTCCTACGAGCAGTACTTC. It translates to CASSPRGGSYEQYF.

The chain joins TRBV15 to TRBJ1-2; D might be TRBD1 (5 bases). V dropped 0 bases and J dropped 0 bases, with 8 bases sitting between them. Germline CDR1 reads LNHNV; CDR2 reads YYDKDF (reference sequence). This CDR3 is built from 15 residues. CDR3 sequence (DNA): TGTGCCACCAGCAGAGAGCCGACAGCTAACTATGGCTACACCTTC. Encoded protein: CATSREPTANYGYTF.

This chain connects TRBV7-2 to TRBJ2-3; 8 bases fit TRBD2. CDR3 size: 15 residues. Germline trimming cut 5 bases from V and 0 bases from J; bases unmatched to any gene: 4. The germline V gene has CDR1 SGHTA and CDR2 FQGNSA. CDR3 sequence reads: CASSDSGASTDTQYF. In nucleotides, the CDR3 is TGTGCCAGCAGCGATAGCGGGGCAAGCACAGATACGCAGTATTTT.

The J gene is TRBJ1-2, the V gene TRBV27; D is perhaps TRBD1 (5 bases). Trimming took off 0 bases at V and 7 bases at J, with 12 bases between the two ends. Germline V gene lookup returns CDR1 MNHEY and CDR2 SMNVEV (reference sequence). The CDR3 is 14 residues long. The CDR3 loop is CASSLSKSQGGYTF. CDR3 DNA: TGTGCCAGCAGTTTATCGAAGTCTCAGGGTGGCTACACCTTC.

The chain employs TRBV5-1 and TRBJ1-6, with D perhaps TRBD1 (5 bases). This CDR3 comprises 14 residues. CDR1 is SGHRS, CDR2 YFSETQ, per germline. V was shortened by 1 base and J by 7 bases, with 9 bases between the two germline ends. CDR3 coding DNA: TGCGCCAGCAGCTTGTCAGGGAACAATTCACCCCTCCACTTT. It specifies CASSLSGNNSPLHF.

Ten or more counts support this clone. J is TRBJ2-5 and V is TRBV2, with TRBD2 matching 7 bases. The trim removed 2 bases at V and 1 base at J, leaving 1 base unmatched. Germline V gene data show CDR1 as SNHLY and CDR2 as FYNNEI. The CDR3 extends over 14 amino acids. In nucleotides, the CDR3 is TGTGCCAGCAGTGAACAGCGGGGCCAAGAGACCCAGTACTTC. Protein: CASSEQRGQETQYF.

This clone showed up just once. The rearrangement links TRBV7-9 to TRBJ1-2, with D perhaps matching TRBD1 (6 bases). This CDR3 has 17 residues. Germline V lookup: CDR1 SEHNR, CDR2 FQNEAQ (reference sequence). With 0 bases removed from V and 0 bases from J, the gap between germline ends came to 14 bases. The CDR3, as DNA: TGTGCCAGCAGCTTAGCCCTGGACAGTCCTACTAACTATGGCTACACCTTC. This sequence encodes CASSLALDSPTNYGYTF.

The rearrangement links TRBV7-2 to TRBJ2-2; TRBD2 agrees at 13 bases. In germline, CDR1 is SGHTA, CDR2 FQGNSA. This CDR3 spans 16 amino acids. V was pared by 4 bases and J by 6 bases, with 5 bases of the junction left unmatched. The CDR3 reads CASSSPGLAGSGELFF. The CDR3 DNA reads as TGTGCCAGCAGCTCTCCGGGACTAGCGGGGTCCGGGGAGCTGTTTTTT.

The rearrangement links TRBV2 to TRBJ1-5; TRBD1 matches at 10 bases. CDR1 and CDR2 (germline): SNHLY, FYNNEI. J lost 4 bases, V lost 8 bases, and 8 bases had no gene match. The CDR3 sequence is 15 residues long. The CDR3 reads CASCRDRGGNQPQHF. In DNA, the CDR3 is TGTGCCAGCTGTCGGGACAGGGGCGGTAATCAGCCCCAGCATTTT.

This chain links TRBV2 with TRBJ1-3, with D possibly TRBD1 on 5 matching bases. V was trimmed by 6 bases and J by 0 bases, leaving 12 bases between them. The CDR3 totals 15 residues. Germline-derived CDR1 and CDR2 are SNHLY and FYNNEI. As DNA, the CDR3 is TGTGCCAGCAGACTCCAGGGTATCTCTGGAAACACCATATATTTT. This codes for CASRLQGISGNTIYF.

This clone has only a few counts. The rearrangement joins TRBV9 to TRBJ2-3, with 7 bases that match TRBD2. This CDR3 spans 16 amino acids. Trimming cost V 0 bases and J 2 bases; bases outside gene matches: 6. The germline CDR1 and CDR2 sequences are SGDLS and YYNGEE. The CDR3 sequence is CASSVEQAGPTDTQYF. In DNA, the CDR3 is TGTGCCAGCAGCGTAGAGCAAGCGGGGCCCACAGATACGCAGTATTTT.

This chain joins TRBV5-1 and TRBJ1-1; the D gene is possibly TRBD1 (5 bases). The V end was cut by 0 bases, the J end by 5 bases, with 8 bases between. Germline CDR1 and CDR2: SGHRS and YFSETQ. The CDR3 has 13 amino acids. The CDR3 DNA follows: TGCGCCAGCAGCTTGGAGGGGTGGACTGAAGCTTTCTTT. This translates into CASSLEGWTEAFF.

The rearrangement uses TRBV5-1 and TRBJ2-1, with 8 bases aligning to TRBD2. V was pared by 6 bases and J by 5 bases, with 10 bases of the junction left unmatched. The CDR3 has 15 amino acids. Germline CDR1 and CDR2: SGHRS and YFSETQ. The CDR3 region is CASTAAGGVNNEQFF. The CDR3 region has the DNA TGCGCCAGCACCGCGGCGGGGGGCGTGAACAATGAGCAGTTCTTC.

The chain combines TRBV6-1 with TRBJ1-1; no reliable D call. Germline CDR1 is MNHNS and CDR2 is SASEGT. With 3 bases removed from V and 1 base from J, the gap between germline ends came to 12 bases. The CDR3 runs 15 residues. The CDR3 spells CASSDVGRTNTEAFF. The CDR3 DNA reads as TGTGCCAGCAGTGATGTGGGCAGAACGAACACTGAAGCTTTCTTT.

The gene calls are TRBV6-5 and TRBJ2-7; maybe TRBD1 (6 bases). The germline gives CDR1 MNHEY, CDR2 SVGAGI. The CDR3 runs 14 residues. V was trimmed by 6 bases and J by 3 bases, leaving 15 bases between them. This chain's CDR3 is CASRFRDTIYEQYF. In DNA, the CDR3 is TGTGCCAGCAGATTCCGGGACACCATCTACGAGCAGTACTTC.

The chain employs TRBV19 and TRBJ1-1; D gene ambiguous. Germline assignment: CDR1 LNHDA and CDR2 SQIVND (reference sequence). This CDR3 has 11 residues. V shed 7 bases and J shed 6 bases, with 9 bases lying between them. The CDR3 bases are TGTGCCAGTACTCTCGGGGCTGAAGCTTTCTTT. Amino acids: CASTLGAEAFF.

J is TRBJ1-5 and V is TRBV19; D gene ambiguous. With 6 bases removed from V and 9 bases from J, the gap between germline ends came to 15 bases. Looked up from germline, CDR1 is LNHDA and CDR2 is SQIVND (reference sequence). The CDR3 has 13 residues. The CDR3 nucleotides read TGTGCCAGTAGCGTCGTCGAGCTCTGGCCCCAGCATTTT. It translates to CASSVVELWPQHF.

The genes are TRBV18 and TRBJ2-2; 8 bases are a match to TRBD2. Germline CDR1 KGHSH, CDR2 LQKENI. V shed 1 base and J 6 bases; nucleotides not matched to a gene: 10. CDR3 length: 17 residues. For the CDR3, the DNA is TGTGCCAGCTCACCACAGCAAGCGGGGGCTTCCCCCGGGGAGCTGTTTTTT. Translation gives CASSPQQAGASPGELFF. Full variable domain (outside the CDR3, taken from reference TRBV18 and TRBJ2-2): NAGVMQNPRHLVRRRGQEARLRCSPMKGHSHVYWYRQLPEEGLKFMVYLQKENIIDESGMPKERFSAEFPKEGPSILRIQQVVRGDSAAYFCASSPQQAGASPGELFFGEGSRLTVL.